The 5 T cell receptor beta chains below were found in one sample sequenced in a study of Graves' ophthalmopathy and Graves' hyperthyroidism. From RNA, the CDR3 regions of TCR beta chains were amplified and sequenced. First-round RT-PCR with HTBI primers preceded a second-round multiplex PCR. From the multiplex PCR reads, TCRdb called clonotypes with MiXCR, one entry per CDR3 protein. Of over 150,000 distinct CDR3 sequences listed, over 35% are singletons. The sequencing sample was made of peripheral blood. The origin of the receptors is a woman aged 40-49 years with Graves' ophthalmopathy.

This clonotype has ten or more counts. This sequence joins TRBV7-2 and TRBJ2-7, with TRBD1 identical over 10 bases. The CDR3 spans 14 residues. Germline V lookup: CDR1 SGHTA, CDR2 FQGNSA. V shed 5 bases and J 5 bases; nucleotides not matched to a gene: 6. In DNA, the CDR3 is TGTGCCAGCAGCACGGACAGGGGGTTAAACGAGCAGTACTTC. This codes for CASSTDRGLNEQYF.

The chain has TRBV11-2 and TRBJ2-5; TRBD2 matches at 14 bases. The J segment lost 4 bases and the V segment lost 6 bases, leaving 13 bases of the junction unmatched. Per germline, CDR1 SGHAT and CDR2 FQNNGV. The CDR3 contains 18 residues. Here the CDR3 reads CASRDTDPGLAGAETQYF. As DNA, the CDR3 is TGTGCCAGCAGAGATACCGACCCGGGACTAGCGGGGGCAGAGACCCAGTACTTC. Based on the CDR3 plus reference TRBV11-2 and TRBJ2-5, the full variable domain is EAGVAQSPRYKIIEKRQSVAFWCNPISGHATLYWYQQILGQGPKLLIQFQNNGVVDDSQLPKDRFSAERLKGVDSTLKIQPAKLEDSAVYLCASRDTDPGLAGAETQYFGPGTRLLVL.

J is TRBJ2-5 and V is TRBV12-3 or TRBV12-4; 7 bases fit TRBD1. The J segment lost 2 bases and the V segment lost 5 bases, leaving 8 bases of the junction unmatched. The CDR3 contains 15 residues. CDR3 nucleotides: TGTGCCAGCAGTCACCACCGGGACAGACAAGAGACCCAGTACTTC. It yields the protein CASSHHRDRQETQYF.

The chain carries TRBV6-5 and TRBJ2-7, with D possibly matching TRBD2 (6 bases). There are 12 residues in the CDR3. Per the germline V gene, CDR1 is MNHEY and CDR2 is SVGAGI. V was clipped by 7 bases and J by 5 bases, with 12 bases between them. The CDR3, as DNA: TGTGCCAGCAAGTCTACGGGGGACGAGCAGTACTTC. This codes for CASKSTGDEQYF.

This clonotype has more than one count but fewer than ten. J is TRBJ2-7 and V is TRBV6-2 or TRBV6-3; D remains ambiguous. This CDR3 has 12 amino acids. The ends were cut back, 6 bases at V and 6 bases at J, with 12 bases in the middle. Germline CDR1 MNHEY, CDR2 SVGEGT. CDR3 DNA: TGTGCCAGCAGCCCCCTTCGTCGCGAGCAGTACTTC. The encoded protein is CASSPLRREQYF.